The 31 T cell receptor beta chains reported below all come from one sample, sequenced in a study of T cell responses to AZD1222 COVID-19 vaccine (dated by TCRdb to the early 2020s). Library preparation used the immunoSEQ multiplex PCR assay. Imported from immuneACCESS, the table was reduced by TCRdb to in-frame sequences with V and J called. These copies leave out some clones; in studies compared against another copy, an unresolved V gene accounts for under half, and the cause of the remainder is not known. The sample table contains 89,000 or so clones; only one count was recorded for 65% to 90% of them. About 8% of the sample goes to the ten largest clones. According to the study, the label for this sample's time point signals: baseline before first vaccination. The specimen comprised peripheral blood, sampled on day 0 of AZD1222 vaccination. Receptor source: an adult in good health.

V gene TRBV5-1 combines with J gene TRBJ2-1; TRBD2 matches 11 bases. Germline V CDR1 and CDR2: SGHRS, YFSETQ. The length of the CDR3 is 15 residues. The J segment lost 9 bases and the V segment lost 2 bases, leaving 7 bases of the junction unmatched. The CDR3 nucleotides are TGCGCCAGCAGCTTACTAGCGGGAGAGGGGGGTGAGCAGTTCTTC. Amino acids: CASSLLAGEGGEQFF.

The chain is built from TRBV5-4 and TRBJ2-7; no definite D call. V shed 3 bases and J shed 3 bases, with 4 bases lying between them. Germline CDR1 SGHNT, CDR2 YYREEE (reference sequence). There are 11 residues in the CDR3. Here the CDR3 reads CASSSDYEQYF. The CDR3 coding sequence is TGTGCCAGCAGCTCGGACTACGAGCAGTACTTC.

The CDR3 sequence: CASRPRGLAMGTGELFF. CDR3 sequence (DNA): TGTGCCAGCAGACCCCGAGGACTAGCGATGGGCACCGGGGAGCTGTTTTTT. The chain carries TRBV21-1 and TRBJ2-2; TRBD2, the table's D call, was not compared with the DNA. TRBV21-1 is classified as a pseudogene. The CDR3 covers 17 residues.

The chain joins TRBV3-1 (or the pseudogene TRBV3-2) to TRBJ1-5; D uncertain. The CDR3 has 14 amino acids. V lost 1 base and J lost 1, with 5 bases in between. Germline lookup yields CDR1 LGHDT and CDR2 YNNKEL (reference sequence). The CDR3 protein is CASSQGRSNQPQHF. CDR3 bases: TGTGCCAGCAGCCAAGGACGGAGCAATCAGCCCCAGCATTTT.

This clone was picked up a small number of times. The chain combines TRBV7-2 with TRBJ2-3; D is unclear. CDR1 and CDR2 from the germline V gene are SGHTA and FQGNSA. V dropped 5 bases and J dropped 7 bases, with 7 bases sitting between them. The CDR3 consists of 11 residues. The CDR3 bases are TGTGCCAGCAGCCCCACCAATACGCAGTATTTT. It is translated as CASSPTNTQYF.

The chain links TRBV9 to TRBJ2-1, with D unresolved. Trimming took 0 bases from V and 8 from J, leaving 15 bases between them. Germline V lookup: CDR1 SGDLS, CDR2 YYNGEE. The CDR3 has 15 residues. In nucleotides, the CDR3 is TGTGCCAGCAGCGTAGGGGTTACGGTTCGATATGAGCAGTTCTTC. Translation: CASSVGVTVRYEQFF.

V and J are TRBV6-5 and TRBJ1-3, with 8 bases aligning to TRBD1. Trimming removed 5 bases from V and 4 bases from J; junction bases left unmatched: 7. The germline CDR1 and CDR2 sequences are MNHEY and SVGAGI. This CDR3 comprises 15 residues. The DNA of the CDR3 is TGTGCCAGCAGTCCAGGGGGCATCCTAGGAAACACCATATATTTT. Translating gives CASSPGGILGNTIYF.

The CDR3 loop is CASTKTGFGTEAFF. The CDR3 nucleotides are TGTGCCAGTACTAAGACAGGGTTTGGCACTGAAGCTTTCTTT. The chain recombines TRBV19 with TRBJ1-1; 7 bases fit TRBD1. Germline CDR1 reads LNHDA; CDR2 reads SQIVND (reference sequence). The CDR3 loop spans 14 amino acids. J lost 4 bases, V lost 7 bases, and 9 bases had no gene match.

CDR3 sequence: CASRVAGGTYNEQFF. The CDR3, as DNA: TGTGCCAGCAGGGTAGCGGGAGGGACTTACAATGAGCAGTTCTTC. V is TRBV11-2 and J is TRBJ2-1, with 11 bases aligning to TRBD2. The CDR3 length is 15 residues. The V gene end was trimmed by 6 bases and the J gene end by 4 bases; junction bases not matched to a gene: 5. Germline V CDR1 and CDR2: SGHAT, FQNNGV.

This clone was observed once. This chain joins TRBV4-1 and TRBJ2-7; D call uncertain. V lost 4 bases, J lost 2 bases, and 9 bases lay in between. The CDR3 covers 13 residues. Per the germline V gene, CDR1 is MGHRA and CDR2 is YSYEKL. The CDR3 region is CASSPRWTYEQYF. The CDR3 bases are TGCGCCAGCAGCCCGAGGTGGACCTACGAGCAGTACTTC.

The chain uses TRBV12-3 or TRBV12-4 and TRBJ2-2, with TRBD1 as a possible D gene (6 bases). Trimming pared 3 bases from V and 4 bases from J, leaving 6 bases between. The CDR3 sequence is 13 residues long. The CDR3 bases are TGTGCCAGCAGTTTGGGGGCCACCGGGGAGCTGTTTTTT. It codes for CASSLGATGELFF.

The rearrangement joins TRBV19 to TRBJ2-1, with 8 bases aligning to TRBD2. Germline trimming cut 4 bases from V and 9 bases from J; bases unmatched to any gene: 11. The CDR3 totals 15 residues. In germline, CDR1 is LNHDA, CDR2 SQIVND (reference sequence). CDR3 protein: CASSTSGTSRREQFF. The CDR3 region has the DNA TGTGCCAGTAGTACTTCCGGGACTAGTAGACGTGAGCAGTTCTTC.

The chain employs TRBV6-5 and TRBJ2-1; TRBD1 agrees at 10 bases. The CDR3 totals 14 residues. Germline assignment: CDR1 MNHEY and CDR2 SVGAGI. The J segment lost 6 bases and the V segment lost 4 bases, leaving 3 bases of the junction unmatched. CDR3 DNA: TGTGCCAGCAGTTTCGACAGGGGGCTCAATGAGCAGTTCTTC. This gives the protein CASSFDRGLNEQFF.

This sequence joins TRBV5-5 and TRBJ2-3; 10 bases map to TRBD1. V shed 7 bases and J 4 bases; nucleotides not matched to a gene: 9. CDR1 and CDR2 from the germline V gene are SGHKS and YYEKEE (reference sequence). This CDR3 comprises 15 residues. The DNA of the CDR3 is TGTGCCAGCCATACTGGGACAGGGGTTTCAGATACGCAGTATTTT. Its translation: CASHTGTGVSDTQYF.

This clone occurred once. The rearrangement links TRBV7-2 to TRBJ2-3; the match to TRBD2 covers 16 bases. Germline V gives CDR1 SGHTA, CDR2 FQGNSA. The length of the CDR3 is 17 residues. V lost 4 bases to trimming and J lost 4 bases; unmatched junction nucleotides: 5. CDR3 DNA sequence: TGTGCCAGCAGCTGGGGACTAGCGGGAGGGACCCCAGATACGCAGTATTTT. This sequence encodes CASSWGLAGGTPDTQYF.

This chain joins TRBV19 and TRBJ2-1; 14 nucleotides match TRBD2. The CDR3 loop spans 17 amino acids. After removal of 5 bases from V and 6 bases from J, the junction contained 9 bases not matched to a gene. CDR1 and CDR2 (germline): LNHDA, SQIVND (reference sequence). The CDR3 loop reads CASSLPGLAGVCNEQFF. The CDR3 DNA is TGTGCCAGTAGTCTCCCGGGACTAGCGGGAGTTTGCAATGAGCAGTTCTTC.

V is TRBV28 and J is TRBJ1-6; TRBD1 aligns across 10 bases. V was clipped by 7 bases and J by 6 bases; unmatched bases: 6. The CDR3 runs to 15 residues. Germline values: CDR1 MDHEN, CDR2 SYDVKM. The CDR3 DNA reads as TGTGCCAGCACCGAGAGGACAGGGGGTAATTCACCCCTCCACTTT. Protein product: CASTERTGGNSPLHF.

The chain employs TRBV7-9 and TRBJ2-7; possibly TRBD1 for D (6 bases). This CDR3 is 15 amino acids long. The germline V gene has CDR1 SEHNR and CDR2 FQNEAQ (reference sequence). V gave up 1 base and J gave up 1 base, with 11 bases separating them. CDR3: CASSLDLGTSYEQYF. CDR3 DNA sequence: TGTGCCAGCAGCTTAGATCTGGGGACATCCTACGAGCAGTACTTC.

This sequence joins TRBV5-8 and TRBJ1-2; the D is unclear. The CDR3 extends over 13 amino acids. Trimming removed 1 base at V and 2 bases at J, with 6 bases between. Germline-derived CDR1 and CDR2 are SGHTS and YDEGEE. The CDR3 is CASSLFVNYGYTF. The DNA for the CDR3 is TGTGCCAGCAGCTTGTTCGTAAACTATGGCTACACCTTC. Complete variable domain (other parts from reference TRBV5-8 and TRBJ1-2): EAGVTQSPTHLIKTRGQQATLRCSPISGHTSVYWYQQALGLGLQFLLWYDEGEERNRGNFPPRFSGRQFPNYSSELNVNALELEDSALYLCASSLFVNYGYTFGSGTRLTVV.

This chain links TRBV27 with TRBJ2-5; perhaps TRBD1 as D (6 bases). The CDR3 runs to 15 residues. The germline CDR1 and CDR2 sequences are MNHEY and SMNVEV (reference sequence). V dropped 4 bases and J dropped 5 bases, with 17 bases sitting between them. CDR3 DNA sequence: TGTGCCAGCAGTTGGGGTAAACAGGGTGCGGAGACCCAGTACTTC. It is translated as CASSWGKQGAETQYF.

V and J are TRBV4-2 and TRBJ1-1, with D uncertain. This CDR3 is built from 14 residues. Germline CDR1 LGHNA, CDR2 YNFKEQ. The V and J ends lost 1 base and 0 bases respectively, with 6 bases between them. CDR3 sequence (DNA): TGTGCCAGCAGCCAAGGGTCCATGAACACTGAAGCTTTCTTT. Residues: CASSQGSMNTEAFF.

The chain's CDR3 is CASSLGLAGGEQFF. CDR3 bases: TGTGCCAGCAGCCTGGGACTAGCGGGAGGTGAGCAGTTCTTC. The rearrangement links TRBV7-9 to TRBJ2-1, with 15 bases that match TRBD2. The length of the CDR3 is 14 residues. V shed 5 bases and J 9 bases; nucleotides not matched to a gene: 2. CDR1 and CDR2 (germline): SEHNR, FQNEAQ (reference sequence).

This chain joins TRBV28 and TRBJ2-1; 8 nucleotides align to TRBD2. J was trimmed by 0 bases and V by 2 bases; bases with no gene match: 6. This CDR3 has 17 residues. Germline CDR1 and CDR2: MDHEN and SYDVKM. As DNA, the CDR3 is TGTGCCAGCAGTTTAAGGGGCGGGAGGATCTCCTACAATGAGCAGTTCTTC. As protein: CASSLRGGRISYNEQFF.

This sequence joins TRBV20-1 and TRBJ2-7; D is unresolved. The length of the CDR3 is 11 residues. CDR1 is DFQATT and CDR2 is SNEGSKA in the germline V gene (reference sequence). The V and J ends lost 6 bases and 6 bases respectively, with 12 bases between them. The DNA for the CDR3 is TGCAGTGCAAGGTTGAGCTCCGAGCAGTACTTC. Its translation: CSARLSSEQYF.

V and J are TRBV15 and TRBJ2-3; a weak D match, TRBD2 (6 bases). Trimming pared 1 base from V and 0 bases from J, leaving 17 bases between. The CDR3 contains 18 residues. The V gene's germline CDR1 is LNHNV and CDR2 YYDKDF (reference sequence). DNA of the CDR3: TGTGCCACCAGCAGAGTGGGTCTAGCGCCTACTAGCACAGATACGCAGTATTTT. It encodes CATSRVGLAPTSTDTQYF.

The rearrangement uses TRBV7-9 and TRBJ1-1; D not certain. V lost 11 bases, J lost 2 bases, and 15 bases lay in between. Germline V gene sequence: CDR1 SEHNR, CDR2 FQNEAQ (reference sequence). The length of the CDR3 is 13 residues. The CDR3 region is CAQQSQINTEAFF. In nucleotides, the CDR3 is TGTGCCCAGCAGTCACAAATTAACACTGAAGCTTTCTTT.

The chain couples TRBV28 to TRBJ1-3, with a tentative D call TRBD1 (5 bases). The CDR3 has 16 amino acids. The germline V and J ends were trimmed by 4 bases and 1 base, with 14 bases remaining between them. Germline V lookup: CDR1 MDHEN, CDR2 SYDVKM. CDR3: CASSWLTGGSGNTIYF. CDR3 in DNA: TGTGCCAGCAGTTGGCTTACGGGGGGTTCTGGAAACACCATATATTTT.

The J gene is TRBJ2-7, the V gene TRBV14; perhaps TRBD1 as D (6 bases). Trimming pared 4 bases from V and 0 bases from J, leaving 10 bases between. Germline-derived CDR1 and CDR2 are SGHDN and FVKESK. This CDR3 is built from 14 residues. CDR3 sequence reads: CASSLTGSSYEQYF. In nucleotides, the CDR3 is TGTGCCAGCAGCCTAACAGGGAGCTCCTACGAGCAGTACTTC. Full variable domain (rest looked up from reference TRBV14 and TRBJ2-7): EAGVTQFPSHSVIEKGQTVTLRCDPISGHDNLYWYRRVMGKEIKFLLHFVKESKQDESGMPNNRFLAERTGGTYSTLKVQPAELEDSGVYFCASSLTGSSYEQYFGPGTRLTVT.

The rearrangement uses TRBV3-1 (or the pseudogene TRBV3-2) and TRBJ1-5, with 12 bases aligning to TRBD1. The CDR3 has 16 residues. Germline assignment: CDR1 LGHDT and CDR2 YNNKEL (reference sequence). V was pared by 5 bases and J by 5 bases, with 7 bases of the junction left unmatched. CDR3 bases: TGTGCCAGCAGCAAATCCGGGACAGGGGGCCATCAGCCCCAGCATTTT. Translating it yields CASSKSGTGGHQPQHF.

The chain couples TRBV30 to TRBJ1-5, with D perhaps TRBD1 (5 bases). Germline values: CDR1 GTSNPN, CDR2 SVGIG (reference sequence). The CDR3 has 14 amino acids. Between the trimmed V and J ends, which lost 0 bases and 3 bases, there was a span of 9 bases. The CDR3 sequence is CAWSVGLTNQPQHF. The CDR3 coding sequence is TGTGCCTGGAGTGTGGGACTGACCAATCAGCCCCAGCATTTT.

This rearrangement joins TRBV15 to TRBJ2-3, with 11 bases aligning to TRBD2. Germline assignment: CDR1 LNHNV and CDR2 YYDKDF (reference sequence). The CDR3 totals 18 residues. The ends lost 0 bases at V and 5 bases at J; junction bases unmatched: 10. The CDR3 reads CATSRDRLAGGPQDTQYF. CDR3 DNA: TGTGCCACCAGCAGAGATCGGTTAGCGGGAGGGCCCCAAGATACGCAGTATTTT.